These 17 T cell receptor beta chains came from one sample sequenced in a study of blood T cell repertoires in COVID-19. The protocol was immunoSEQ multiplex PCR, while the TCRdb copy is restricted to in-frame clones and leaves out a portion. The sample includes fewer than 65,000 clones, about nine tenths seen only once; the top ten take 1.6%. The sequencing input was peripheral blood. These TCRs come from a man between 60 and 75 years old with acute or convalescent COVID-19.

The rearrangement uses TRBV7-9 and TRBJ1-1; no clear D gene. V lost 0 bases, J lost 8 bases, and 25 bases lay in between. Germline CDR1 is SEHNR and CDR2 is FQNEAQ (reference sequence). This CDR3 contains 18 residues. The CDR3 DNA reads TGTGCCAGCAGCTTAGCGAAGAGTGGTACCACTTTACTTATCGAAGCTTTCTTT. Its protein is CASSLAKSGTTLLIEAFF.

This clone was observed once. As DNA, the CDR3 is TGTGCCTGGAGTATCGACAGGGTCTCTAGCACAGATACGCAGTATTTT. This translates into CAWSIDRVSSTDTQYF. V usage is TRBV30 and J usage is TRBJ2-3; 7 positions agree with TRBD1. Per germline, CDR1 GTSNPN and CDR2 SVGIG (reference sequence). The V and J ends lost 2 bases and 0 bases, in that order; junction bases with no gene match: 8. This CDR3 has 16 amino acids.

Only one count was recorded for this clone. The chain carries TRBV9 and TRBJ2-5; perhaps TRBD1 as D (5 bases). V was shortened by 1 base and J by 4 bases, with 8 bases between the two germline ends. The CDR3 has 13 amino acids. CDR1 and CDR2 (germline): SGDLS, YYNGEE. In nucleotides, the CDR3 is TGTGCCAGCAGCGTAAGGGGCGGAGAGACCCAGTACTTC. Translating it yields CASSVRGGETQYF.

CDR3 protein: CASARDREPPGNTIYF. The CDR3 DNA reads TGCGCCAGCGCCCGGGACAGGGAACCGCCTGGAAACACCATATATTTT. This sequence joins TRBV10-2 and TRBJ1-3; 9 bases are shared with TRBD1. The CDR3 spans 16 residues. CDR1 and CDR2 (germline): WSHSY, SAAADI. The trim removed 8 bases at V and 2 bases at J, leaving 10 bases unmatched.

CDR3 in amino acids: CASRLGGVNSNEQYF. The CDR3 nucleotides read TGTGCCAGCAGGTTAGGGGGAGTCAATAGCAACGAGCAGTACTTC. The chain is built from TRBV5-6 and TRBJ2-7, with D possibly being TRBD1 (6 bases). This CDR3 spans 15 amino acids. The germline V gene has CDR1 SGHDT and CDR2 YYEEEE. Trimming shortened V by 5 bases and J by 5 bases, and 20 bases separated the two germline ends.

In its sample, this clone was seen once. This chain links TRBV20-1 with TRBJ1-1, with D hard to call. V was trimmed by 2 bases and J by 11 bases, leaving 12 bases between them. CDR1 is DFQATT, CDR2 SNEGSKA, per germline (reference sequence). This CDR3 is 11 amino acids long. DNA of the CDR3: TGCAGTGCTAGACAGGCGGGCATCGCTTTCTTT. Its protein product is CSARQAGIAFF.

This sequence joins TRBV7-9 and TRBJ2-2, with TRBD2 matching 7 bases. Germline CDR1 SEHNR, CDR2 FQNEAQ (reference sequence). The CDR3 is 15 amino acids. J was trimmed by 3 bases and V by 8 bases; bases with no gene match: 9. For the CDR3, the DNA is TGTGCCAGCCCGCCCCGGGGGGTTGACACCGGGGAGCTGTTTTTT. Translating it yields CASPPRGVDTGELFF.

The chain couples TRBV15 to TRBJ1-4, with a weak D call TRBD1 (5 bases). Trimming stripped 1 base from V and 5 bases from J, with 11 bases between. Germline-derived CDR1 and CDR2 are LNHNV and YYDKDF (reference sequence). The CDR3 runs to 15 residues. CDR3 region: CATSRATVWNEKLFF. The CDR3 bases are TGTGCCACCAGCAGAGCGACAGTGTGGAATGAAAAACTGTTTTTT. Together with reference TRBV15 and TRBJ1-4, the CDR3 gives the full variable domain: DAMVIQNPRYQVTQFGKPVTLSCSQTLNHNVMYWYQQKSSQAPKLLFHYYDKDFNNEADTPDNFQSRRPNTSFCFLDIRSPGLGDTAMYLCATSRATVWNEKLFFGSGTQLSVL.

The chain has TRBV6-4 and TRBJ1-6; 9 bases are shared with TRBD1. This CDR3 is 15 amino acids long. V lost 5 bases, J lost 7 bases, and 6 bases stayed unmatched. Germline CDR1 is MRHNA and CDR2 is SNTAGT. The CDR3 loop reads CASSRTGTGNSPLHF. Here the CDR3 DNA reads TGTGCCAGCAGTCGAACCGGGACAGGGAATTCACCCCTCCACTTT.

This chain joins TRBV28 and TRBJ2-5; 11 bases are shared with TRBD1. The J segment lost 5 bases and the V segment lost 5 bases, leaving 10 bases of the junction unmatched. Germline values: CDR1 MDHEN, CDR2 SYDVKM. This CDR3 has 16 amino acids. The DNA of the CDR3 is TGTGCCAGCAGTGCCCCGGGACAGGGGGGATTGGAGACCCAGTACTTC. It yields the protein CASSAPGQGGLETQYF.

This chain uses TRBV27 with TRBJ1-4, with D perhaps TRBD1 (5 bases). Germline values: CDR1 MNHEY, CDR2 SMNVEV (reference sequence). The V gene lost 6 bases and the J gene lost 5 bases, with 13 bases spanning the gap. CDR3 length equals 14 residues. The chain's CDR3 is CASRFDRANEKLFF. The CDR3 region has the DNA TGTGCCAGCAGGTTTGACAGAGCCAATGAAAAACTGTTTTTT.

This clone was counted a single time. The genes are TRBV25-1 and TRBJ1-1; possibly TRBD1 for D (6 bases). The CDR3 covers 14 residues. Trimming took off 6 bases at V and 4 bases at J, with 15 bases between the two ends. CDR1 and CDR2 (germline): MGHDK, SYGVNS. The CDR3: CASSDRFGSTEAFF. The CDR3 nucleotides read TGTGCCAGCAGCGACAGGTTTGGGAGCACTGAAGCTTTCTTT.

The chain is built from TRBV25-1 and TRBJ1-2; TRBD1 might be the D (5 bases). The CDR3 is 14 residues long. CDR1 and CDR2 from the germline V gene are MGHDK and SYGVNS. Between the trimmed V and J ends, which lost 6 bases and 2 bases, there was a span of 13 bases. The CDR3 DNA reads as TGTGCCAGCAGAGGGGCAGGCTGGAACTATGGCTACACCTTC. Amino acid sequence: CASRGAGWNYGYTF.

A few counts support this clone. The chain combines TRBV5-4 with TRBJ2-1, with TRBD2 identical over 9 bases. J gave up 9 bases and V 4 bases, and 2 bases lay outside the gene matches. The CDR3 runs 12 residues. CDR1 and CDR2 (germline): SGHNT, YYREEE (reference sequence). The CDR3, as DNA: TGTGCCAGCAGCCAGGGACTAGCTGAGCAGTTCTTC. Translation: CASSQGLAEQFF.

CDR3: CASSKGNSSYEQYF. The CDR3 DNA sequence: TGTGCCAGCAGCAAAGGGAACAGCTCCTACGAGCAGTACTTC. The J gene is TRBJ2-7, the V gene TRBV21-1; TRBD1, the D gene given by the table, was not confirmed from the DNA. TRBV21-1 corresponds to a pseudogene. The CDR3 spans 14 residues.

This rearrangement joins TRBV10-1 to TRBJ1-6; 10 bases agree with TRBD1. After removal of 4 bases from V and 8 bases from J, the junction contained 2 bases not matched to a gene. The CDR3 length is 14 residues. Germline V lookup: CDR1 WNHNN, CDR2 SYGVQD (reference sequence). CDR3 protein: CASSGDRGHSPLHF. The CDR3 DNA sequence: TGCGCCAGCAGTGGGGACAGGGGACATTCACCCCTCCACTTT.

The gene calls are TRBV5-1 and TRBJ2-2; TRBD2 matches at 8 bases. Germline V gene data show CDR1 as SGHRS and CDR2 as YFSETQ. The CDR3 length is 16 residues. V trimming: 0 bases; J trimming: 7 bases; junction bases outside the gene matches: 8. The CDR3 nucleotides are TGCGCCAGCAGCTTGGGCGGGGGGCCGCTTGACGGGGAGCTGTTTTTT. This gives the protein CASSLGGGPLDGELFF. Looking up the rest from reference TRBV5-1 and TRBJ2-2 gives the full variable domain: KAGVTQTPRYLIKTRGQQVTLSCSPISGHRSVSWYQQTPGQGLQFLFEYFSETQRNKGNFPGRFSGRQFSNSRSEMNVSTLELGDSALYLCASSLGGGPLDGELFFGEGSRLTVL.